The 10 T cell receptor beta chains below were found in one sample sequenced in a study of blood T cell repertoires in COVID-19. Measured with immunoSEQ multiplex PCR; TCRdb has only the in-frame clones, and not every one. The data contain a few hundred thousand clones, roughly 86% of them singletons. The sequenced material came from PBMCs or T cells enriched from blood (not recorded which). The receptors were sampled from a man in his forties in a cohort exposed to, infected with or recovered from COVID-19 (not recorded which).

V and J are TRBV11-3 and TRBJ2-1; 8 nucleotides agree with TRBD2. This CDR3 spans 16 amino acids. The trim removed 5 bases at V and 6 bases at J, leaving 12 bases unmatched. The V gene's germline CDR1 is SGHNT and CDR2 YENEEA. The CDR3 sequence is CASSRLAAGASNEQFF. The CDR3 nucleotides read TGTGCCAGCAGCCGCCTGGCAGCGGGAGCGAGCAATGAGCAGTTCTTC.

The V call is TRBV7-2, the J call TRBJ1-5; D is ambiguous. The V gene lost 1 base and the J gene lost 7 bases, with 11 bases spanning the gap. The length of the CDR3 is 14 residues. Germline lookup yields CDR1 SGHTA and CDR2 FQGNSA. Here the CDR3 reads CASSLVLSRQPQHF. CDR3 sequence (DNA): TGTGCCAGCAGCTTAGTTTTATCCAGGCAGCCCCAGCATTTT.

This clone showed up just once. This chain joins TRBV28 and TRBJ2-7; the match to TRBD2 covers 9 bases. The J segment lost 0 bases and the V segment lost 3 bases, leaving 6 bases of the junction unmatched. CDR1 is MDHEN, CDR2 SYDVKM, per germline. The CDR3 has 16 residues. The CDR3: CASSLVLAGSSYEQYF. Here the CDR3 DNA reads TGTGCCAGCAGTTTGGTCCTAGCGGGGAGCTCCTACGAGCAGTACTTC. Variable domain in full (rest from reference TRBV28 and TRBJ2-7): DVKVTQSSRYLVKRTGEKVFLECVQDMDHENMFWYRQDPGLGLRLIYFSYDVKMKEKGDIPEGYSVSREKKERFSLILESASTNQTSMYLCASSLVLAGSSYEQYFGPGTRLTVT.

This chain connects TRBV7-9 to TRBJ2-5; D possibly corresponds to TRBD1 (5 bases). This CDR3 has 15 amino acids. Germline lookup yields CDR1 SEHNR and CDR2 FQNEAQ (reference sequence). V gave up 5 bases and J gave up 4 bases, with 17 bases separating them. In DNA, the CDR3 is TGTGCCAGCAGCCACGAACGGTTTAGGGGAGAGACCCAGTACTTC. This gives the protein CASSHERFRGETQYF.

This chain links TRBV5-5 with TRBJ1-6, with D perhaps TRBD1 (5 bases). V lost 0 bases to trimming and J lost 6 bases, with 13 bases between them. This CDR3 has 16 amino acids. Germline CDR1 SGHKS, CDR2 YYEKEE (reference sequence). In DNA form, the CDR3 reads TGTGCCAGCAGCTTGGAACTGGGGCGACCTAATTCACCCCTCCACTTT. It codes for CASSLELGRPNSPLHF.

This chain connects TRBV5-8 to TRBJ1-5; D unclear. The CDR3 is 16 residues long. V lost 0 bases, J lost 1 base, and 11 bases lay in between. Per germline, CDR1 SGHTS and CDR2 YDEGEE. This CDR3 reads CASSLGATSSNQPQHF. In nucleotides, the CDR3 is TGTGCCAGCAGCTTGGGGGCGACATCAAGCAATCAGCCCCAGCATTTT.

This clone was observed a handful of times. The chain combines TRBV5-8 with TRBJ2-1; 9 bases are shared with TRBD2. CDR3 size: 14 residues. Unmatched junction bases numbered 4, after V lost 4 bases and J lost 5 bases. Germline V gene lookup returns CDR1 SGHTS and CDR2 YDEGEE. The CDR3 nucleotides are TGTGCCAGCAGCCAGCTAGCGGGGAACAATGAGCAGTTCTTC. It codes for CASSQLAGNNEQFF. Full variable domain (rest looked up from reference TRBV5-8 and TRBJ2-1): EAGVTQSPTHLIKTRGQQATLRCSPISGHTSVYWYQQALGLGLQFLLWYDEGEERNRGNFPPRFSGRQFPNYSSELNVNALELEDSALYLCASSQLAGNNEQFFGPGTRLTVL.

The CDR3 nucleotides are TGCGCCAGCGGACCCCGACAGTGGGAAAACTATGGCTACACCTTC. Protein product: CASGPRQWENYGYTF. V is TRBV5-1 and J is TRBJ1-2, with a weak D call TRBD1 (5 bases). Trimming shortened V by 7 bases and J by 2 bases, and 18 bases separated the two germline ends. CDR3 length equals 15 residues. Germline V gene sequence: CDR1 SGHRS, CDR2 YFSETQ.

This clone occurred once. This chain uses TRBV4-1 with TRBJ1-2; unclear D gene. With 1 base removed from V and 3 bases from J, the gap between germline ends came to 12 bases. This CDR3 is built from 15 residues. The germline V gene has CDR1 MGHRA and CDR2 YSYEKL. CDR3 region: CASSQVAGMDYGYTF. DNA of the CDR3: TGCGCCAGCAGCCAAGTGGCGGGGATGGACTATGGCTACACCTTC.

This clone has a single count. The chain recombines TRBV5-1 with TRBJ2-6; 9 bases align to TRBD1. The V segment lost 6 bases and the J segment 0 bases; nucleotides outside the gene matches: 10. Germline-derived CDR1 and CDR2 are SGHRS and YFSETQ. The CDR3 has 18 residues. The CDR3 loop reads CASMGTGMGLSGANVLTF. For the CDR3, the DNA is TGCGCCAGCATGGGGACAGGGATGGGGCTCTCTGGGGCCAACGTCCTGACTTTC.